The TCR beta chain described here comes from a study of T cells in Graves' hyperthyroidism and ophthalmopathy. This clonotype was recorded at least ten times. RNA transcripts gave rise to amplified TCR beta CDR3 regions. HTBI primers drove first-round RT-PCR of the TCR CDR3. MiXCR, run by TCRdb on the multiplex PCR reads, gives a single entry per CDR3 protein. The sample consists of approximately 520,000 distinct CDR3 sequences, 20% to 25% of them appearing once. The V end was cut by 6 bases, the J end by 7 bases, with 21 bases between. The CDR3 extends over 15 amino acids. The origin of this receptor is a man between 18 and 29 years old with Graves' hyperthyroidism. The chain is built from TRBV12-3 or TRBV12-4 and TRBJ1-2, with D maybe TRBD1 (5 bases). Sequencing input: blood. CDR3 nucleotides: TGTGCCAGCAGCCTAGACAGTCGCCCGAAGAGTGGCTACACCTTC. It yields the protein CASSLDSRPKSGYTF.